This TCR beta chain was found in a study of T cells in Graves' hyperthyroidism and ophthalmopathy. There are 18 residues in the CDR3. The germline CDR1 and CDR2 sequences are SGHTA and FQGNSA. V dropped 3 bases and J dropped 0 bases, with 17 bases sitting between them. As concerns this clonotype: This may be a read error, as it is one base from a much larger clone.

Regions amplified from RNA transcripts were the TCR beta CDR3 regions. Primed by the HTBI set, a first-round RT-PCR was run on the TCR CDR3. TCRdb used MiXCR to reprocess the multiplex PCR reads, holding one entry per CDR3 protein. The sample holds hundreds of thousands of distinct CDR3 sequences, roughly 15% seen once. This TCR came from a woman aged 45-59 years with Graves' ophthalmopathy. Sequencing was done on a sample of blood. The chain is built from TRBV7-2 and TRBJ2-2, with a weak D call TRBD2 (6 bases). The CDR3 region has the DNA TGTGCCAGCAGCTTTTTGGGTTCGGGGGTCGCGAACACCGGGGAGCTGTTTTTT. Its translation is CASSFLGSGVANTGELFF.